The present T cell receptor (beta chain) was sequenced within a study of vaccination effects on CD4 cells after COVID-19 (dated by TCRdb to between 2021 and 2024). Regarding the study in general: Each participant received two doses of an mRNA SARS-CoV-2 vaccine, either BNT162b2 or mRNA-1273. Pre-vaccine samples from a couple of convalescent patients were drawn 16 days and one week before the first dose, 142 and 148 days after COVID-19 diagnosis. In both COVID-19 convalescent patients and infection-naive vaccine recipients, the study compared SARS-CoV-2 spike-specific CD4+ TCR repertoires from before mRNA vaccination with those from after it. A total of 9 to 11 COVID-19 convalescent patients and a handful of SARS-CoV-2-naive healthy vaccine recipients were included in the full study. Cultures from other donors in the study were sequenced with the Oncomine TCR Beta short-read assay on an Illumina iSeq 100.

General study outcomes and caveats: Limitations of the study were the small number of convalescent patients and the absence of early post-infection timepoints. For convalescent patients, new clones induced by the vaccine made up most of the post-vaccine spike-reactive repertoire, and these new clones were largely distinct from the clones induced by infection. Clones induced by infection and clones induced by vaccination both contracted markedly at late timepoints after vaccination, which fits with T cell responses waning over time.

Details on this clone: Its binding antigen is unknown. The input lacks base qualities; no much larger clone sits a single base away.

To identify antigen-specific CD4+ T cell clonotypes by their expansion, the ViraFEST assay first stimulated PBMC with viral peptide pools and then applied TCR sequencing. After 10 to 11 days of culture, CD4+ T cells were isolated with the EasySep CD4+ T cell isolation kit. PCR-confirmed SARS-CoV-2 infection had occurred in convalescent patients between March and December 2020, before the Alpha, Beta and Delta variants emerged in the United States. About 1.8 million PBMC per well were cultured with 10 ug/ml peptides in IMDM containing approximately 4.7% human AB serum, approximately 9.1 IU/ml IL-2 and gentamicin. Half of the culture medium was replaced with fresh IL-2-containing medium on days 3 and 7. Unless noted otherwise, every peptide stimulation condition was cultured in triplicate wells. PBMC were separated from whole blood using Ficoll-Paque Plus gradient centrifugation and were then either cryopreserved at -140C or used fresh. The QIAamp micro DNA kit was used to extract genomic DNA from the cultured CD4+ T cells.

According to the germline V gene, CDR1 reads LGHNA and CDR2 reads YSLEER. The CDR3 starts with the cysteine, ends with the phenylalanine, and has 15 residues. The kept DNA is CDR3 alone, 45 bases in frame from the first base. Compared with germline, V lacks 5 bases and J lacks 2 bases; bases without a gene match: 1. Receptor amplification or capture employed the immunoSEQ multiplex PCR assay. DNA from the CD4+ T cells that had been cultured and isolated underwent TCR beta CDR3 sequencing. On the study's bioinformatics: Non-productive TCR sequences were removed, reads were trimmed to the CDR3 region, and CDR3s of at least 7 amino acids were retained. The MANAFEST web app was used to identify antigen-specific clonotypes by comparing expansion in peptide wells with expansion in reference cultures. For clones to be considered positive, expansion at FDR<0.05 versus reference and all other wells, an odds ratio above 5, and a frequency above 0.1% in two replicate wells were required. Cross-reactive clonotypes were defined as significantly expanded in SARS-CoV-2 spike wells and in at least one common cold coronavirus spike condition. Levenshtein distance calculated with the stringdist R package was used to assess CDR3 similarity, and unrooted trees were constructed with ape in R 3.6.1. The clones in this table, taken by TCRdb from immuneACCESS, are in-frame only. Not every clone is retained; where verified, under half of the shortfall comes from an unresolved V gene, and the cause of the rest is unknown. The V and J calls and clone size were taken over from that table, and D and trimming were inferred from the DNA. The sample yields around 37,000 clones; around 78% were counted once. 30% to 40% of the sample is held by the ten biggest clonotypes.

Sample: CD4+ T cells from PBMCs cultured with a peptide pool, taken before COVID-19 vaccination. The sequence is built from TRBV4-3 and TRBJ2-1; 12 of the junction bases match TRBD2. The receptor comes from a human donor who had a prior SARS-CoV-2 infection. The CDR3 protein: CASSRLAGAYNEQFF. Here is the DNA: TGCGCCAGCAGCAGACTAGCGGGAGCCTACAATGAGCAGTTCTTC.